This TCR beta chain was captured in a study of blood T cells in healthy people across ages. Study-wide results and limits: With naive T cell percentage, TCR beta diversity showed a strong correlation. Changes seen in expanded clonotypes were possibly confounded by donor CMV status left unknown. Estimated diversity across one million T cells was deemed an underestimate. Diversity of TCR beta per million T cells declined in a roughly linear way with age.

On this clonotype: The antigen is not known.

Together with a sample-barcoded 5' primer, a J-beta primer mix was included in a second PCR lasting roughly 6 to 12 cycles. TCRdb called the 5' RACE reads again in MiXCR, with one record for every CDR3 protein. Here the sample spans 790,000 or so distinct CDR3 sequences, 56% being singletons. From germline, CDR1 is MNHNS and CDR2 SASEGT. The CDR3 sequence is 16 residues long. Trimming left V 8 bases short and J 1 base short, with 20 bases between. The chain is built from TRBV6-1 and TRBJ1-1; D remains unclear. The receptor was derived from a man aged 35 to 55 in good health. The specimen sequenced was blood. CDR3: CASGPLGRIGNTEAFF. In nucleotides, the CDR3 is TGTGCCAGCGGGCCCCTGGGGAGAATAGGGAACACTGAAGCTTTCTTT.